This TCR beta chain stems from a study of cytomegalovirus exposure and HLA in healthy donors. Study-level information: Early on, a data release was issued that held roughly 86 million unique TCRs from HLA-typed donors. Points from the study as a whole: In a later analysis, at a false discovery rate of 0.05, roughly 16,000 TCR beta sequences matched HLA alleles.

Healthy individuals who donated bone marrow served as the donors. Points on this clone: Its antigen remains unidentified.

Germline V gives CDR1 LNHDA, CDR2 SQIVND (reference sequence). The CDR3 has 15 amino acids. With V trimmed by 6 bases and J by 5 bases, 7 bases remained unmatched. The PCR had 60 Vbeta and 13 Jbeta primers. Here immunoSEQ multiplex PCR was the method, and the copy in TCRdb shows in-frame clones only, minus some. The table lists about 190,000 clones, roughly 80% of them singletons, with around 3.3% in the top ten. The chain carries TRBV19 and TRBJ2-1, with 10 bases fitting TRBD2. The receptor was derived from a woman in her 30s in good health and CMV-seropositive. Material for sequencing was PBMCs. For the CDR3, the DNA is TGTGCCAGTAGACTAGCGGGGCCGGGCAACAATGAGCAGTTCTTC. It yields the protein CASRLAGPGNNEQFF.